This entry features one T cell receptor beta chain sequence. Its matching antigen is unknown. The table came from immunoSEQ multiplex PCR; TCRdb's copy has only in-frame clones and leaves some out. Here the sample spans some 18,000 clones, about 80% being singletons. This sample was taken from a study of graft-versus-host responses after intestinal transplantation. Study at large: The recipients all started with anti-thymocyte globulin induction and then took tacrolimus and steroids for approximately 3 years.

Study-wide results and caveats: GvH clones were identified in recipient marrow, with some first appearing in ileum or blood. When patients had graft-donor T cell macrochimerism, their allografts held high graft-versus-host to host-versus-graft clonal ratios.

J was trimmed by 5 bases and V by 4 bases; bases with no gene match: 6. CDR1 and CDR2 from the germline V gene are SGDLS and YYNGEE. The CDR3 covers 15 residues. The starting material was PBMCs, obtained 14 days after transplant. The chain is built from TRBV9 and TRBJ2-5; 12 bases agree with TRBD2. The clonotype was recovered from a human patient who received an intestinal transplant, so some T cells may come from the graft donor. The DNA of the CDR3 is TGTGCCAGCAGCTCTAGCGGGGGGGCCGGGGAGACCCAGTACTTC. This sequence encodes CASSSSGGAGETQYF. Together with reference TRBV9 and TRBJ2-5, the CDR3 gives the full variable domain: DSGVTQTPKHLITATGQRVTLRCSPRSGDLSVYWYQQSLDQGLQFLIQYYNGEERAKGNILERFSAQQFPDLHSELNLSSLELGDSALYFCASSSSGGAGETQYFGPGTRLLVL.